One sample yielded the 32 T cell receptor beta chains listed below, sequenced in a study of blood T cell repertoires in COVID-19. Sequencing was performed with immunoSEQ multiplex PCR; in TCRdb, only in-frame clones are kept and a portion is missing. This table has a few hundred thousand clones, around 86% appearing once. The sequenced material came from peripheral blood. The origin of the receptors is a woman in her 70s with active or convalescent COVID-19.

This chain uses TRBV27 with TRBJ2-2; the match to TRBD2 covers 8 bases. V lost 5 bases, J lost 6 bases, and 8 bases stayed unmatched. CDR3 size: 15 residues. The germline gives CDR1 MNHEY, CDR2 SMNVEV (reference sequence). CDR3 nucleotides: TGTGCCAGCAGTCCCAACGGGGGGGCCTCCGGGGAGCTGTTTTTT. As protein: CASSPNGGASGELFF.

The chain combines TRBV6-1 with TRBJ1-1; D gene unclear. Germline-derived CDR1 and CDR2 are MNHNS and SASEGT. Trimming pared 0 bases from V and 0 bases from J, leaving 17 bases between. The CDR3 totals 18 residues. The CDR3 region has the DNA TGTGCCAGCAGTGAAGCCCTTAGAGGTGAAGCCATGAACACTGAAGCTTTCTTT. It yields the protein CASSEALRGEAMNTEAFF.

Notes on this clone: Different DNA sequences within this sample yield the same CDR3. The CDR3 loop reads CASSPAQGAYGYTF. CDR3 nucleotides: TGTGCCAGCTCACCGGCACAGGGGGCCTATGGCTACACCTTC. This chain connects TRBV18 to TRBJ1-2; 9 bases are a match to TRBD1. This CDR3 spans 14 amino acids. Trimming at V came to 3 bases and at J to 4 bases, leaving 3 bases not matched to a gene. In germline, CDR1 is KGHSH, CDR2 LQKENI.

The chain links TRBV11-3 to TRBJ2-1; D gene ambiguous. Trimming pared 2 bases from V and 3 bases from J, leaving 8 bases between. CDR1 is SGHNT and CDR2 is YENEEA in the germline V gene. The CDR3 runs 14 residues. CDR3 loop: CASSLSHNYNEQFF. CDR3 coding DNA: TGTGCCAGCAGCTTATCACACAACTACAATGAGCAGTTCTTC.

The chain couples TRBV10-3 to TRBJ1-1; D ambiguous. CDR1 and CDR2 (germline): ENHRY, SYGVKD. Trimming took off 3 bases at V and 10 bases at J, with 12 bases between the two ends. The CDR3 is 12 residues long. The CDR3 reads CAISDMTEAAFF. In nucleotides, the CDR3 is TGTGCCATCAGTGACATGACGGAGGCAGCTTTCTTT.

With regard to this clone: The identical CDR3 is also encoded by other nucleotide sequences in the sample. V gene TRBV5-4 combines with J gene TRBJ2-7, with 9 bases fitting TRBD1. J gave up 0 bases and V 4 bases, and 8 bases lay outside the gene matches. The CDR3 has 16 amino acids. Per germline, CDR1 SGHNT and CDR2 YYREEE (reference sequence). Written as DNA, the CDR3 is TGTGCCAGCAGCCCCCCAGGGACAGGGAGCTCCTACGAGCAGTACTTC. This codes for CASSPPGTGSSYEQYF.

There are a few counts of this clone. The rearrangement joins TRBV28 to TRBJ2-1; no firm D call. The CDR3 is 13 amino acids. The germline CDR1 and CDR2 sequences are MDHEN and SYDVKM. Trimming cost V 7 bases and J 1 base, with 8 bases left between them. This chain's CDR3 is CASKSVSYNEQFF. The CDR3 nucleotides are TGTGCCAGCAAGAGCGTGTCCTACAATGAGCAGTTCTTC.

The V call is TRBV28, the J call TRBJ1-5, with TRBD1 matching over 7 bases. The CDR3 contains 16 residues. V dropped 3 bases and J dropped 6; count of bases not matched to a gene: 11. Germline V lookup: CDR1 MDHEN, CDR2 SYDVKM. For the CDR3, the DNA is TGTGCCAGCAGTTTGATCGGGTTAGGGGGCATTCAGCCCCAGCATTTT. It specifies CASSLIGLGGIQPQHF.

This chain joins TRBV7-2 and TRBJ1-1; perhaps TRBD1 as D (6 bases). The CDR3 loop spans 15 amino acids. CDR1 and CDR2 (germline): SGHTA, FQGNSA. V gave up 5 bases and J gave up 0 bases, with 13 bases separating them. CDR3 loop: CASSPQTGLNTEAFF. CDR3 nucleotides: TGTGCCAGCAGCCCCCAGACAGGCTTGAACACTGAAGCTTTCTTT.

The rearrangement joins TRBV27 to TRBJ2-7; 10 bases line up with TRBD1. The CDR3 contains 15 residues. V dropped 5 bases and J dropped 3; count of bases not matched to a gene: 7. Germline lookup yields CDR1 MNHEY and CDR2 SMNVEV (reference sequence). CDR3 sequence reads: CASSLTGGDIYEQYF. DNA of the CDR3: TGTGCCAGCAGTCTGACAGGGGGCGATATCTACGAGCAGTACTTC.

V is TRBV15 and J is TRBJ1-2; 9 nucleotides agree with TRBD1. The CDR3 is 17 amino acids. Germline V CDR1 and CDR2: LNHNV, YYDKDF (reference sequence). V trimming: 0 bases; J trimming: 0 bases; junction bases outside the gene matches: 5. The CDR3 loop reads CATSREGQGPTNYGYTF. The CDR3 region has the DNA TGTGCCACCAGCAGAGAAGGACAGGGGCCCACTAACTATGGCTACACCTTC.

This chain connects TRBV14 to TRBJ1-3, with D unresolved. Per the germline V gene, CDR1 is SGHDN and CDR2 is FVKESK. The CDR3 runs 11 residues. This chain's CDR3 is CGAGGGNTIYF. The CDR3 DNA is TGTGGAGCGGGTGGTGGAAACACCATATATTTT.

This clone showed up just once. The chain couples TRBV3-1 (or the pseudogene TRBV3-2) to TRBJ2-3; 8 nucleotides agree with TRBD2. The germline V gene encodes CDR1 LGHDT and CDR2 YNNKEL (reference sequence). The CDR3 is made up of 15 amino acids. Trimming removed 4 bases from V and 4 bases from J; junction bases left unmatched: 7. The CDR3: CASSPSGFLSDTQYF. The CDR3 DNA is TGTGCCAGCAGCCCTAGCGGGTTTTTATCAGATACGCAGTATTTT.

The gene calls are TRBV5-1 and TRBJ2-3; TRBD1 is a possible D gene (6 bases). Trimming cost V 7 bases and J 1 base, with 19 bases left between them. CDR3 length equals 16 residues. The germline V gene has CDR1 SGHRS and CDR2 YFSETQ. The CDR3: CASGPVLGAGTDTQYF. The CDR3 region has the DNA TGCGCCAGCGGTCCGGTATTGGGGGCCGGCACAGATACGCAGTATTTT.

The gene calls are TRBV18 and TRBJ1-3; D possibly corresponds to TRBD1 (6 bases). The CDR3 totals 15 residues. Germline values: CDR1 KGHSH, CDR2 LQKENI. V was clipped by 0 bases and J by 4 bases, with 10 bases between them. The chain's CDR3 is CASSPPTGTGNTIYF. The DNA of the CDR3 is TGTGCCAGCTCACCACCGACAGGCACCGGAAACACCATATATTTT. The full variable domain, its missing parts supplied by reference TRBV18 and TRBJ1-3, is NAGVMQNPRHLVRRRGQEARLRCSPMKGHSHVYWYRQLPEEGLKFMVYLQKENIIDESGMPKERFSAEFPKEGPSILRIQQVVRGDSAAYFCASSPPTGTGNTIYFGEGSWLTVV.

This chain connects TRBV4-3 to TRBJ1-3; D call uncertain. V was clipped by 0 bases and J by 3 bases, with 9 bases between them. Germline-derived CDR1 and CDR2 are LGHNA and YSLEER. This CDR3 is built from 15 residues. The CDR3 reads CASSQDNLDGNTIYF. The CDR3 region has the DNA TGCGCCAGCAGCCAAGACAACCTAGATGGAAACACCATATATTTT.

V and J are TRBV6-2 or TRBV6-3 and TRBJ1-5; 10 bases align to TRBD1. V was pared by 5 bases and J by 8 bases, with 6 bases of the junction left unmatched. Germline CDR1 and CDR2: MNHEY and SVGEGT. The CDR3 sequence is 14 residues long. For the CDR3, the DNA is TGTGCCAGCAGTGGGGGACAGGGGCTGGAGCCCCAGCATTTT. It yields the protein CASSGGQGLEPQHF.

This clone was detected only once. This rearrangement joins TRBV18 to TRBJ2-1; TRBD2 aligns across 9 bases. The CDR3 sequence is 16 residues long. V shed 2 bases and J 8 bases; nucleotides not matched to a gene: 10. The germline CDR1 and CDR2 sequences are KGHSH and LQKENI. The CDR3 spells CASSPRKAGGLDEQFF. CDR3 sequence (DNA): TGTGCCAGCTCACCAAGGAAGGCGGGGGGGCTTGATGAGCAGTTCTTC.

This chain connects TRBV2 to TRBJ1-2; D not resolved. CDR1 and CDR2 (germline): SNHLY, FYNNEI. The CDR3 contains 16 residues. V was trimmed by 3 bases and J by 6 bases, leaving 20 bases between them. CDR3 sequence (DNA): TGTGCCAGCAGTGAGGAGCGGACCCAAGTTGGGAATGGCTACACCTTC. The encoded protein is CASSEERTQVGNGYTF.

A few counts support this clone. The chain links TRBV18 to TRBJ1-6, with TRBD1 identical over 8 bases. Germline values: CDR1 KGHSH, CDR2 LQKENI. There are 21 residues in the CDR3. The junction had 16 bases not matched to a gene; V was cut back by 3 bases and J by 0 bases. CDR3 residues: CASSPLHLDRVRDSYNSPLHF. CDR3 DNA: TGTGCCAGCTCACCCCTTCACCTGGACAGGGTGAGGGACTCCTATAATTCACCCCTCCACTTT.

This chain uses TRBV9 with TRBJ1-6, with D possibly matching TRBD1 (5 bases). This CDR3 contains 14 residues. The V and J ends lost 3 bases and 9 bases respectively, with 13 bases between them. Germline lookup yields CDR1 SGDLS and CDR2 YYNGEE. The CDR3 DNA is TGTGCCAGCAGCGAGGCGGGGCCAAGTTCACCCCTCCACTTT. Encoded protein: CASSEAGPSSPLHF.

The chain couples TRBV11-2 to TRBJ1-2, with D possibly TRBD1 on 5 matching bases. The V end was cut by 5 bases, the J end by 4 bases, with 14 bases between. Germline-derived CDR1 and CDR2 are SGHAT and FQNNGV. The CDR3 runs 14 residues. This chain's CDR3 is CASSPGQGPYGYTF. DNA for the CDR3: TGTGCCAGCAGCCCCGGCCAGGGCCCCTATGGCTACACCTTC.

The rearrangement links TRBV14 to TRBJ2-4, with 7 nucleotides matching TRBD1. The germline V gene encodes CDR1 SGHDN and CDR2 FVKESK. This CDR3 is 15 amino acids long. J gave up 6 bases and V 1 base, and 6 bases lay outside the gene matches. CDR3 protein: CASSQGTGALNIQYF. The CDR3 nucleotides read TGTGCCAGCAGCCAAGGCACAGGGGCGTTAAACATTCAGTACTTC.

The chain employs TRBV11-2 and TRBJ2-1; a weak D match, TRBD2 (6 bases). Germline assignment: CDR1 SGHAT and CDR2 FQNNGV. V was clipped by 5 bases and J by 7 bases, with 18 bases between them. This CDR3 has 15 residues. Written as DNA, the CDR3 is TGTGCCAGCAGCCTTCAGGGCGGGGTAGCGAATGAGCAGTTCTTC. Amino acids: CASSLQGGVANEQFF.

The chain employs TRBV20-1 and TRBJ2-7; TRBD1 matches at 8 bases. There are 15 residues in the CDR3. From germline, CDR1 is DFQATT and CDR2 SNEGSKA (reference sequence). Losses at the gene ends were 3 bases for V and 4 bases for J; bases not matched to a gene: 11. The CDR3 loop is CSASAWDRRVYEQYF. In DNA form, the CDR3 reads TGCAGTGCTAGTGCCTGGGACAGGCGAGTTTACGAGCAGTACTTC.

The J gene is TRBJ2-1, the V gene TRBV27; weak D call: TRBD1 (5 bases). This CDR3 is built from 17 residues. Germline CDR1 MNHEY, CDR2 SMNVEV (reference sequence). The V end lost 2 bases, the J end lost 2 bases, and 16 bases lay between the germline ends. The CDR3 sequence is CASSLRNRPLAYNEQFF. The CDR3 DNA reads as TGTGCCAGCAGTTTAAGGAACAGGCCGCTAGCCTACAATGAGCAGTTCTTC.

The V call is TRBV4-1, the J call TRBJ1-4; 10 nucleotides match TRBD1. The V gene's germline CDR1 is MGHRA and CDR2 YSYEKL. Trimming took 4 bases from V and 7 from J; bases not matched to a gene: 3. The CDR3 consists of 14 residues. CDR3 loop: CASSRDRGGEKLFF. The CDR3, as DNA: TGCGCCAGCAGCCGGGACAGGGGAGGTGAAAAACTGTTTTTT.

The gene calls are TRBV6-5 and TRBJ2-7, with D perhaps matching TRBD1 (5 bases). Germline values: CDR1 MNHEY, CDR2 SVGAGI. V was clipped by 7 bases and J by 2 bases, with 18 bases between them. This CDR3 region has 15 residues. The CDR3 DNA follows: TGTGCCAGCATTGCCCCAGGGCCTCGGGCCTACGAGCAGTACTTC. Residues: CASIAPGPRAYEQYF.

This clone was detected once. This chain joins TRBV19 and TRBJ1-2; D gene ambiguous. The germline V and J ends were trimmed by 5 bases and 4 bases, with 11 bases remaining between them. The germline V gene has CDR1 LNHDA and CDR2 SQIVND (reference sequence). The CDR3 is 13 residues long. This CDR3 reads CASSDRTIYGYTF. CDR3 nucleotides: TGTGCCAGTAGTGATAGGACTATCTATGGCTACACCTTC.

A single count supports this clone. The chain combines TRBV7-9 with TRBJ1-2; D might be TRBD1 (6 bases). In germline, CDR1 is SEHNR, CDR2 FQNEAQ (reference sequence). V lost 1 base and J lost 2, with 8 bases in between. The length of the CDR3 is 14 residues. CDR3 nucleotide sequence: TGTGCCAGCAGCTTAGTACAGGGAAACTATGGCTACACCTTC. It specifies CASSLVQGNYGYTF.

CDR3 in DNA: TGTGCCAGCAGCAAAGGCGGACAGATCTCCTACGAGCAGTACTTC. This gives the protein CASSKGGQISYEQYF. The chain recombines TRBV21-1 with TRBJ2-7; TRBD1, the table's D call, was not compared with the DNA. TRBV21-1 corresponds to a pseudogene. This CDR3 is 15 amino acids long.

The DNA of the CDR3 is TGTGCCAGTAGTATCAAGTTCAGTGGCGGGGAGCTGTTTTTT. It translates to CASSIKFSGGELFF. V and J are TRBV19 and TRBJ2-2; no firm D call. CDR3 length: 14 residues. Germline-derived CDR1 and CDR2 are LNHDA and SQIVND (reference sequence). Trimming pared 3 bases from V and 7 bases from J, leaving 12 bases between.